These 10 T cell receptor beta chains were sequenced from one sample in a study of shared clonotypes between healthy human individuals. Sequencing used immunoSEQ multiplex PCR; TCRdb keeps in-frame clones, though not all of them. The sample lists hundreds of thousands of clones, over 65% occurring once. The sequencing sample was made of memory CD4+ T cells sorted from blood. Subset denoted: CD45RA-negative fraction. All receptors derive from a woman in her 30s in good health.

At least ten counts were recorded for this clone. The CDR3 DNA reads TGTGCCAGCACCCGGACGGACCTCCAAGAGACCCAGTACTTC. Translation gives CASTRTDLQETQYF. The rearrangement joins TRBV11-1 to TRBJ2-5; D remains ambiguous. Trimming removed 7 bases from V and 1 base from J, with 13 bases in between. The CDR3 runs 14 residues. CDR1 is SGHAT, CDR2 FQDESV, per germline (reference sequence).

This clone is a singleton in its sample. V gene TRBV6-4 combines with J gene TRBJ2-3; 8 nucleotides match TRBD2. The CDR3 loop spans 13 amino acids. The V and J ends lost 4 bases and 6 bases, in that order; junction bases with no gene match: 3. Germline loops: CDR1 MRHNA, CDR2 SNTAGT. The CDR3 DNA follows: TGTGCCAGCAGTGGCCGGGGGGGGGATACGCAGTATTTT. Translated: CASSGRGGDTQYF.

CDR3 in DNA: TGTGCCAGCAGCAAATGCAGGGGAGGTAGCAATCAGCCCCAGCATTTT. As protein: CASSKCRGGSNQPQHF. This chain uses TRBV21-1 with TRBJ1-5. TRBV21-1 is described as a pseudogene. This CDR3 contains 16 residues.

V gene TRBV18 combines with J gene TRBJ1-2, with 8 bases lining up with TRBD1. V lost 5 bases to trimming and J lost 3 bases; unmatched junction nucleotides: 14. From germline, CDR1 is KGHSH and CDR2 LQKENI. This CDR3 spans 17 amino acids. CDR3 coding DNA: TGTGCCAGCTCATCTTTAGCCAGGGGGCATGCGGACTATGGCTACACCTTC. Translated: CASSSLARGHADYGYTF. Full variable domain (missing parts from reference TRBV18 and TRBJ1-2): NAGVMQNPRHLVRRRGQEARLRCSPMKGHSHVYWYRQLPEEGLKFMVYLQKENIIDESGMPKERFSAEFPKEGPSILRIQQVVRGDSAAYFCASSSLARGHADYGYTFGSGTRLTVV.

A word on this clone: A read error likely explains this, since a far larger clone differs by one base. Within the sample, other DNA sequences also encode this same CDR3. The rearrangement joins TRBV2 to TRBJ1-1; D uncertain. The CDR3 runs 14 residues. CDR1 SNHLY and CDR2 FYNNEI come from the germline V gene. V gave up 3 bases and J gave up 1 base, with 9 bases separating them. CDR3 amino acids: CASSERRANTEAFF. The CDR3 DNA reads TGTGCCAGCAGTGAGCGTAGGGCGAACACTGAAGCTTTCTTT.

The chain employs TRBV19 and TRBJ2-7, with TRBD2 matching over 10 bases. Germline values: CDR1 LNHDA, CDR2 SQIVND (reference sequence). This CDR3 region has 16 residues. The V gene end was trimmed by 4 bases and the J gene end by 1 base; junction bases not matched to a gene: 7. CDR3 nucleotides: TGTGCCAGTAGTACCCGGACTAGCGGAAGGTCCTACGAGCAGTACTTC. This gives the protein CASSTRTSGRSYEQYF. The variable domain in full, completed from reference TRBV19 and TRBJ2-7, reads DGGITQSPKYLFRKEGQNVTLSCEQNLNHDAMYWYRQDPGQGLRLIYYSQIVNDFQKGDIAEGYSVSREKKESFPLTVTSAQKNPTAFYLCASSTRTSGRSYEQYFGPGTRLTVT.

Turning to this clone: Other DNA sequences in this specimen translate into the identical CDR3. For the CDR3, the DNA is TGTGCCAGCAGTTCCTACACAAGCTCCTACAATGAGCAGTTCTTC. The encoded protein is CASSSYTSSYNEQFF. The genes are TRBV27 and TRBJ2-1, with D unresolved. CDR3 size: 15 residues. In germline, CDR1 is MNHEY, CDR2 SMNVEV (reference sequence). Trimming shortened V by 4 bases and J by 0 bases, and 10 bases separated the two germline ends.

The V gene is TRBV7-9, the J gene TRBJ2-7; D unresolved. The V end lost 3 bases, the J end lost 6 bases, and 9 bases lay between the germline ends. The CDR3 runs 12 residues. The germline gives CDR1 SEHNR, CDR2 FQNEAQ (reference sequence). The CDR3 loop reads CASSFQLGEQYF. CDR3 DNA: TGTGCCAGCAGCTTCCAATTGGGCGAGCAGTACTTC.

J is TRBJ2-1 and V is TRBV5-4; 11 nucleotides match TRBD2. Trimming at V came to 1 base and at J to 3 bases, leaving 6 bases not matched to a gene. The CDR3 loop spans 17 amino acids. The V gene's germline CDR1 is SGHNT and CDR2 YYREEE (reference sequence). The CDR3 DNA reads TGTGCCAGCAGCTTGTTAGCGGGAGGGCCAAGCTACAATGAGCAGTTCTTC. It yields the protein CASSLLAGGPSYNEQFF.

This CDR3 reads CASSLVSASGSNEQFF. The CDR3 nucleotides are TGTGCCAGCAGCTTAGTTTCGGCTAGCGGGAGTAATGAGCAGTTCTTC. This chain links TRBV7-2 with TRBJ2-1; TRBD2 matches at 10 bases. The germline V gene encodes CDR1 SGHTA and CDR2 FQGNSA. This CDR3 spans 16 amino acids. Unmatched junction bases numbered 7, after V lost 1 base and J lost 7 bases.